Below, 10 T cell receptor beta chains from the same sample are listed, as sequenced in a study of metastatic and nonmetastatic thyroid tumors. No patient received treatment before thyroid surgery. TCRdb reanalyzed the PCR reads with MiXCR. The data contain 14,000 or so clones, roughly 33% of them singletons. The sample comprised tumor tissue. These receptor sequences come from a female donor with papillary thyroid cancer or a benign thyroid nodule (not recorded which). Some clones in this sample may be carry-over from other donors' samples.

The gene calls are TRBV30 and TRBJ1-3, with D possibly TRBD1 on 6 matching bases. CDR1 GTSNPN and CDR2 SVGIG come from the germline V gene (reference sequence). This CDR3 region has 15 residues. V was trimmed by 7 bases and J by 0 bases, leaving 16 bases between them. CDR3 protein: CASVKGGYSGNTIYF. The CDR3 region has the DNA TGTGCCTCAGTGAAAGGGGGGTACTCTGGAAACACCATATATTTT.

This clone appeared many times. J is TRBJ2-1 and V is TRBV28; 8 positions agree with TRBD2. V was pared by 3 bases and J by 9 bases, with 7 bases of the junction left unmatched. The CDR3 loop spans 14 amino acids. The germline gives CDR1 MDHEN, CDR2 SYDVKM. This chain's CDR3 is CASSFNGRALEQFF. In nucleotides, the CDR3 is TGTGCCAGCAGTTTTAACGGGAGGGCCCTTGAGCAGTTCTTC.

The J gene is TRBJ1-2, the V gene TRBV20-1, with 8 bases fitting TRBD1. CDR1 DFQATT and CDR2 SNEGSKA come from the germline V gene (reference sequence). Trimming at V came to 0 bases and at J to 4 bases, leaving 13 bases not matched to a gene. The CDR3 is made up of 17 amino acids. The CDR3 sequence is CSAREPGQAAASYGYTF. Written as DNA, the CDR3 is TGCAGTGCTAGAGAACCGGGACAGGCGGCGGCTAGCTATGGCTACACCTTC.

This clone occurred a few times. This chain's CDR3 is CASNPPNGQNTEAFF. In nucleotides, the CDR3 is TGTGCCAGCAATCCCCCCAACGGACAGAACACTGAAGCTTTCTTT. The V call is TRBV7-9, the J call TRBJ1-1; TRBD1 is a possible D gene (5 bases). Trimming took 7 bases from V and 1 from J, leaving 16 bases between them. Germline CDR1 and CDR2: SEHNR and FQNEAQ (reference sequence). The CDR3 totals 15 residues.

Of note for this clone: Since the CDR3 does not end with the conserved phenylalanine or tryptophan, this likely comes from a read error. The chain carries TRBV6-5 and TRBJ1-2, with D uncertain. CDR1 and CDR2 from the germline V gene are MNHEY and SVGAGI. CDR3 length: 16 amino acids. The CDR3 DNA sequence: TGTGCCAGCAGTTACTCGGGGAACGACAAGAGCTATGGATACACCCTC. Its translation: CASSYSGNDKSYGYTL.

This clone showed up just a few times. The chain has TRBV4-1 and TRBJ2-4; 8 bases match TRBD1. The CDR3 spans 17 residues. V dropped 5 bases and J dropped 1; count of bases not matched to a gene: 10. Germline V lookup: CDR1 MGHRA, CDR2 YSYEKL. CDR3 sequence: CASSATDRGAAKNIQYF. As DNA, the CDR3 is TGCGCCAGCAGCGCTACCGACAGGGGAGCGGCCAAAAACATTCAGTACTTC.

This chain joins TRBV6-1 and TRBJ1-3, with D maybe TRBD1 (6 bases). Looked up from germline, CDR1 is MNHNS and CDR2 is SASEGT. The V gene lost 4 bases and the J gene lost 4 bases, with 17 bases spanning the gap. This CDR3 has 16 amino acids. In DNA, the CDR3 is TGTGCCAGCAGTGGATTAACAGGGTCCGGGGGAAACACCATATATTTT. It codes for CASSGLTGSGGNTIYF.

This sequence joins TRBV6-1 and TRBJ2-2; 7 bases map to TRBD1. CDR1 is MNHNS and CDR2 is SASEGT in the germline V gene. The CDR3 has 14 residues. J lost 2 bases, V lost 8 bases, and 5 bases had no gene match. CDR3 DNA sequence: TGTGCCAGCCAAAGGGACAGTAACACCGGGGAGCTGTTTTTT. Its translation is CASQRDSNTGELFF.

This clone is deemed medium-sized. The chain uses TRBV3-1 and TRBJ2-4; 9 bases match TRBD1. Trimming removed 4 bases from V and 3 bases from J; junction bases left unmatched: 7. The V gene's germline CDR1 is LGHDT and CDR2 YNNKEL (reference sequence). This CDR3 has 16 residues. CDR3 nucleotide sequence: TGTGCCAGCAGCCTAAACCTGGGACAGGGCAAAAACATTCAGTACTTC. Its protein product is CASSLNLGQGKNIQYF.

This chain connects TRBV4-1 to TRBJ2-1, with 7 bases lining up with TRBD2. The germline CDR1 and CDR2 sequences are MGHRA and YSYEKL. This CDR3 contains 13 residues. Unmatched junction bases numbered 8, after V lost 8 bases and J lost 7 bases. The CDR3 nucleotides read TGCGCCAGCCACGGCACCGGGGGGAATGAGCAGTTCTTC. As protein: CASHGTGGNEQFF.